This T cell receptor beta chain was recorded in a study of T cell repertoires in ileal Crohn's disease (dated by TCRdb to the late 2010s). The study in broad terms: Median disease duration was about eight years, and 30% to 45% of patients were identified as active smokers at the time of surgery. A Rutgeerts score above i0 was used to define endoscopic postoperative recurrence. The study was conducted in parallel with a multicentre cohort built to find predictors of early endoscopic recurrence after ileocolonic resection. A total of 170 or so mucosal samples from approximately 57 patients were sequenced, collected from several sites on the surgical specimen and at postoperative endoscopy. TCR repertoire analysis was done in a few dozen Crohn's disease patients from a prospective multicentre cohort. Roughly half of the patients were given postoperative therapy, with under 12 receiving thiopurines and fewer than 20 receiving anti-TNF agents. All patients had surgery for a complication: stricturing disease in around 60% and penetrating disease in about 40%. The M6 samples were biopsies of the neoterminal ileum collected during postoperative colonoscopy.

The junction shows trimming of 4 bases on V and 4 bases on J, and the gene matches do not reach 8 bases of it. The CDR3 has 15 amino acids, counting the end cysteine and phenylalanine. The read is trimmed to its CDR3 DNA, 45 bases read in frame from base 1. CDR1 SGHRS and CDR2 YFSETQ were looked up in the germline V gene. The sample's time point, from its label and the paper: neoterminal ileum biopsy at postoperative endoscopy, about 6 months after surgery. Eligible patients were adults with ileal or ileocolonic Crohn's disease who had an indication for ileocolonic resection. Before DNA extraction, whole ileal mucosal biopsies were kept frozen at -80 degrees C. Genomic DNA was extracted from frozen whole biopsies with a TRizol-based method and quantified on a NanoDrop 2000 spectrophotometer. The paper as a whole reports these results and caveats: The timing of postoperative endoscopy varied within the first year after surgery, and the median delay was around 6.9 months. Higher high-frequency clone percentages at surgery were associated with endoscopic recurrence; all patients with clonality above 26.8% (18/57) had recurrence. Only a subgroup of patients, of unstated size, had their mucosal CD4 and CD8 T cells sorted and sequenced. Sorted CD8 T cells carried more high-frequency clones than CD4 T cells, suggesting mucosal expansions were mainly CD8. A significantly higher proportion of clonal expansions was observed in active smokers at surgery than in non-smokers (approximately 28% vs 17%, p=0.02).

For commercial TCRB immunosequencing, 400 to 550 nanograms of biopsy DNA were submitted for each sample. Adaptive Biotechnology amplified CDR3 regions from genomic DNA with a two-step multiplex PCR that controlled for amplification bias. In the first PCR, primers covered every V and J gene segment, and in the second PCR, barcodes and Illumina adapters were added. CDR3 libraries were sequenced on an Illumina instrument. The authors' pipeline ran thus. The analysis drew on both the pipelines supplied by the vendor and custom analysis of the raw data in R/Bioconductor running R version 3.3.0. Clonality, which ranges from 0 to 1, was calculated as the inverse of the normalised Shannon entropy across all productive clones. High-frequency clones were defined as the share of the repertoire occupied by the top 100 clones, with only clones passing a 95% confidence test being retained. The Simpson index measured repertoire diversity, and the Morisita-Horn index measured overlap between samples. The table comes from immuneACCESS by way of TCRdb, which keeps in-frame sequences with V and J called. Part of the clones is missing from these tables; in studies checked, under half for an unresolved V gene and the rest for unknown reasons. V and J calls and clone size follow that table, whereas D and trimming were derived from the DNA. The sample profile shows tens of thousands of clones; approximately 88% of them were found once. The top ten hold roughly 2% of the sample.

Comments on this clone: Its antigen remains undetermined. Base qualities are missing; no much larger clone stands one base away.

The TCR originated in an adult with Crohn's disease. The sequence is built from TRBV5-1 and TRBJ1-1, with 9 middle bases fitting TRBD1. The sequenced sample was ileal tissue. The base sequence is TGCGCCAGCAGCCCCGGGACAGGGCGTGGCACTGAAGCTTTCTTT. It is translated as CASSPGTGRGTEAFF. When the CDR3 is completed using the reference TRBV5-1 and TRBJ1-1 genes on either side, the full variable domain is KAGVTQTPRYLIKTRGQQVTLSCSPISGHRSVSWYQQTPGQGLQFLFEYFSETQRNKGNFPGRFSGRQFSNSRSEMNVSTLELGDSALYLCASSPGTGRGTEAFFGQGTRLTVV.